These 28 T cell receptor beta chains came from one sample sequenced in a study of T cell repertoires in cytomegalovirus infection (dated by TCRdb to about 2019). The sequencing machine was an Illumina HiSeq 1500. The public reads were reanalyzed by TCRdb: fastp trimming at Q25, MiXCR alignment, in-frame beta chains only. A single entry per CDR3 protein holds the most common genes and DNA from its merged rows. Counted in this sample were 100,000 or so distinct CDR3 sequences; 20% to 30% of them appeared once. Roughly two fifths of the sample belongs to the ten largest clones. Sequenced material: CD8+ T cells from PBMCs. These receptors originate from a human donor in good health (CMV status not recorded). Some clones in this sample may be carry-over from other donors' samples.

This clonotype was recorded a few times. The chain uses TRBV7-2 and TRBJ2-5; 9 nucleotides align to TRBD2. V lost 3 bases, J lost 2 bases, and 10 bases stayed unmatched. Germline loops: CDR1 SGHTA, CDR2 FQGNSA. This CDR3 is 17 amino acids long. The CDR3 loop reads CASSFRRLAGPQETQYF. The CDR3 DNA is TGTGCCAGCAGCTTCCGCCGGCTAGCGGGGCCTCAAGAGACCCAGTACTTC.

DNA for the CDR3: TGTGCCTGGAGTGCGGACAGGGCGTCCTACAATGAGCAGTTCTTC. Translating it yields CAWSADRASYNEQFF. The J gene is TRBJ2-1, the V gene TRBV30, with 8 bases that match TRBD1. Germline V lookup: CDR1 GTSNPN, CDR2 SVGIG (reference sequence). The V gene end was trimmed by 1 base and the J gene end by 1 base; junction bases not matched to a gene: 3. The CDR3 runs 15 residues.

This clonotype was seen only a few times. V gene TRBV28 combines with J gene TRBJ2-3; 8 nucleotides align to TRBD2. V shed 5 bases and J 2 bases; nucleotides not matched to a gene: 12. Germline V gene data show CDR1 as MDHEN and CDR2 as SYDVKM. This CDR3 contains 17 residues. The CDR3 loop is CASSPRGAGVSTDTQYF. In DNA form, the CDR3 reads TGTGCCAGCAGTCCCCGCGGAGCGGGGGTGTCCACAGATACGCAGTATTTT.

J is TRBJ2-1 and V is TRBV7-9, with TRBD1 as a possible D gene (6 bases). V was trimmed by 5 bases and J by 2 bases, leaving 13 bases between them. Looked up from germline, CDR1 is SEHNR and CDR2 is FQNEAQ (reference sequence). The CDR3 totals 15 residues. The DNA for the CDR3 is TGTGCCAGCAGCCTATCAGGGGTTACCTACAATGAGCAGTTCTTC. Protein sequence: CASSLSGVTYNEQFF.

This clonotype was counted a few times. The chain couples TRBV4-2 to TRBJ1-1; TRBD1 aligns across 10 bases. The germline CDR1 and CDR2 sequences are LGHNA and YNFKEQ. The CDR3 is 17 residues long. Unmatched junction bases numbered 14, after V lost 4 bases and J lost 6 bases. Written as DNA, the CDR3 is TGTGCCAGCAGCCCTGATACGGACAGGGGGACGGTCGCTGAAGCTTTCTTT. It translates to CASSPDTDRGTVAEAFF.

The sample holds a few counts of this clonotype. The chain is built from TRBV28 and TRBJ1-3, with a weak D call TRBD1 (5 bases). V was cut by 1 base and J by 2 bases, with 9 bases left in between. The CDR3 consists of 15 residues. The germline V gene encodes CDR1 MDHEN and CDR2 SYDVKM. The CDR3 nucleotides read TGTGCCAGCAGTTTATCAGGGATGGCTGGAAACACCATATATTTT. Encoded protein: CASSLSGMAGNTIYF.

In this sample, this clonotype turned up many times. The chain recombines TRBV7-3 with TRBJ1-2; TRBD1 might be the D (5 bases). The CDR3 consists of 14 residues. Germline CDR1 is SGHTA and CDR2 is FQGTGA. Trimming took 5 bases from V and 3 from J, leaving 13 bases between them. DNA of the CDR3: TGTGCCAGCAGCCCGTCCGGGGGGGACTATGGCTACACCTTC. It yields the protein CASSPSGGDYGYTF.

Turning to this clonotype: Here the CDR3 omits its conserved ending phenylalanine or tryptophan, so a read error is the likely source. The chain combines TRBV7-3 with TRBJ2-1; a possible D gene is TRBD1 (6 bases). In germline, CDR1 is SGHTA, CDR2 FQGTGA. The V end lost 5 bases, the J end lost 4 bases, and 15 bases lay between the germline ends. The CDR3 contains 15 residues. CDR3 sequence (DNA): TGTGCCAGCAGCCCCGGGACAAGCAATTACAATGAGCAGTTCTCC. It translates to CASSPGTSNYNEQFS.

This clonotype has only a few counts. V is TRBV12-5 and J is TRBJ1-5, with D perhaps TRBD1 (6 bases). V was cut by 4 bases and J by 5 bases, with 12 bases left in between. Germline V gene lookup returns CDR1 LGHNT and CDR2 FRNRAP. The CDR3 is made up of 14 amino acids. The CDR3 is CASGSQGGHQPQHF. The CDR3 region has the DNA TGTGCTAGTGGTTCACAGGGTGGCCATCAGCCCCAGCATTTT.

This clonotype was counted at least ten times. This chain uses TRBV18 with TRBJ2-1, with a tentative D call TRBD1 (5 bases). Trimming left V 6 bases short and J 3 bases short, with 18 bases between. The CDR3 runs to 16 residues. Germline values: CDR1 KGHSH, CDR2 LQKENI. The chain's CDR3 is CASSPGLGDNYNEQFF. CDR3 DNA: TGTGCCAGCTCCCCCGGTTTAGGGGATAACTACAATGAGCAGTTCTTC. Looking up the rest from reference TRBV18 and TRBJ2-1 gives the full variable domain: NAGVMQNPRHLVRRRGQEARLRCSPMKGHSHVYWYRQLPEEGLKFMVYLQKENIIDESGMPKERFSAEFPKEGPSILRIQQVVRGDSAAYFCASSPGLGDNYNEQFFGPGTRLTVL.

The chain carries TRBV2 and TRBJ2-3; D not certain. Germline V lookup: CDR1 SNHLY, CDR2 FYNNEI. The CDR3 has 13 amino acids. V was pared by 2 bases and J by 6 bases, with 9 bases between. The CDR3 coding sequence is TGTGCCAGCAGTGAACGGCGGCGCGATACGCAGTATTTT. It yields the protein CASSERRRDTQYF.

This clonotype appeared a few times. The genes are TRBV5-1 and TRBJ2-3; 13 bases match TRBD2. V dropped 3 bases and J dropped 7; count of bases not matched to a gene: 5. Germline assignment: CDR1 SGHRS and CDR2 YFSETQ. The CDR3 contains 15 residues. CDR3 coding DNA: TGCGCCAGCAGCTACAGGACTAGCGGGGGAAATACGCAGTATTTT. It is translated as CASSYRTSGGNTQYF.

This clonotype showed up many times. The chain carries TRBV20-1 and TRBJ2-7; D is unresolved. The V gene's germline CDR1 is DFQATT and CDR2 SNEGSKA (reference sequence). CDR3 length: 13 amino acids. Trimming shortened V by 5 bases and J by 0 bases, and 11 bases separated the two germline ends. CDR3 protein: CSAETGSSYEQYF. Written as DNA, the CDR3 is TGCAGTGCTGAGACTGGCAGCTCCTACGAGCAGTACTTC.

This clonotype was picked up a small number of times. The chain links TRBV12-3 or TRBV12-4 to TRBJ1-4; D is unclear. This CDR3 has 12 residues. The V gene lost 2 bases and the J gene lost 8 bases, with 6 bases spanning the gap. CDR3 amino acids: CASSLLGEKLFF. Here the CDR3 DNA reads TGTGCCAGCAGTTTATTGGGGGAAAAACTGTTTTTT.

This chain connects TRBV20-1 to TRBJ1-1; a possible D gene is TRBD1 (6 bases). Trimming pared 5 bases from V and 6 bases from J, leaving 19 bases between. The CDR3 runs 14 residues. Per germline, CDR1 DFQATT and CDR2 SNEGSKA (reference sequence). CDR3 in DNA: TGCAGTGCTCGGCCGTTGCAGGGGCCCCCTGAAGCTTTCTTT. This sequence encodes CSARPLQGPPEAFF.

This clonotype was found once. The chain recombines TRBV3-1 with TRBJ2-7; 13 nucleotides align to TRBD2. Germline assignment: CDR1 LGHDT and CDR2 YNNKEL (reference sequence). The V and J ends lost 4 bases and 3 bases, in that order; junction bases with no gene match: 6. The length of the CDR3 is 16 residues. CDR3 nucleotides: TGTGCCAGCAGCCCTCGGACTAGCGGGAGCCACTACGAGCAGTACTTC. Translating gives CASSPRTSGSHYEQYF.

This clonotype was found a few times. Relative to the germline gene, one junction end is altered; a read error may explain this. This chain connects TRBV7-7 to TRBJ2-6, with 7 nucleotides matching TRBD1. This CDR3 is built from 18 residues. Germline lookup yields CDR1 SSHAT and CDR2 FNYEAQ (reference sequence). The CDR3 coding sequence is TGTGCTAGCAGCCTAGGGGACAGCCCCGACTCTGGGGCCAACGTCCTGACTTTC. This gives the protein CASSLGDSPDSGANVLTF.

This clonotype was counted ten times or more. The chain employs TRBV6-1 and TRBJ2-1; no definite D call. This CDR3 has 13 residues. The germline CDR1 and CDR2 sequences are MNHNS and SASEGT. Trimming shortened V by 0 bases and J by 7 bases, and 7 bases separated the two germline ends. This CDR3 is CASSEALGNEQFF. CDR3 coding DNA: TGTGCCAGCAGTGAAGCGCTAGGGAATGAGCAGTTCTTC.

This clonotype was seen at least ten times. The chain recombines TRBV11-1 with TRBJ2-7; either TRBD1 or TRBD2 may supply D (6 bases each). V was shortened by 1 base and J by 0 bases, with 10 bases between the two germline ends. CDR3 length: 15 amino acids. The germline CDR1 and CDR2 sequences are SGHAT and FQDESV (reference sequence). For the CDR3, the DNA is TGTGCCAGCAGCTTAGTCGGGGGCCCCTCCTACGAGCAGTACTTC. This sequence encodes CASSLVGGPSYEQYF. Full variable domain (outside the CDR3, taken from reference TRBV11-1 and TRBJ2-7): EAEVAQSPRYKITEKSQAVAFWCDPISGHATLYWYRQILGQGPELLVQFQDESVVDDSQLPKDRFSAERLKGVDSTLKIQPAELGDSAMYLCASSLVGGPSYEQYFGPGTRLTVT.

The CDR3 spells CASSQGINEQYF. CDR3 nucleotides: TGTGCCAGCAGCCAGGGGATCAACGAGCAGTACTTC. V and J are TRBV7-6 and TRBJ2-7, with a possible D match to TRBD1 (6 bases). V lost 5 bases, J lost 5 bases, and 10 bases lay in between. CDR1 is SGHVS, CDR2 FNYEAQ, per germline. This CDR3 has 12 residues.

The chain is built from TRBV20-1 and TRBJ1-6, with a tentative D call TRBD1 (6 bases). Between the trimmed V and J ends, which lost 3 bases and 1 base, there was a span of 19 bases. The CDR3 runs 18 residues. Germline CDR1 is DFQATT and CDR2 is SNEGSKA (reference sequence). CDR3 in DNA: TGCAGTGCTAGTTTATTCGAAGGCAGGGGTTCCTATAATTCACCCCTCCACTTT. It translates to CSASLFEGRGSYNSPLHF.

Only one count was recorded for this clonotype. The J gene is TRBJ1-2, the V gene TRBV29-1; D is uncertain. V was pared by 1 base and J by 3 bases, with 9 bases between. From germline, CDR1 is SQVTM and CDR2 ANQGSEA. The CDR3 extends over 13 amino acids. CDR3 sequence reads: CSVEAPDDYGYTF. CDR3 coding DNA: TGCAGCGTTGAAGCTCCAGATGACTATGGCTACACCTTC. Full variable domain (remainder filled in from reference TRBV29-1 and TRBJ1-2): SAVISQKPSRDICQRGTSLTIQCQVDSQVTMMFWYRQQPGQSLTLIATANQGSEATYESGFVIDKFPISRPNLTFSTLTVSNMSPEDSSIYLCSVEAPDDYGYTFGSGTRLTVV.

The rearrangement joins TRBV4-3 to TRBJ1-1, with D possibly matching TRBD1 (6 bases). CDR1 and CDR2 (germline): LGHNA, YSLEER. Trimming took 2 bases from V and 1 from J, leaving 8 bases between them. The CDR3 loop spans 14 amino acids. In DNA, the CDR3 is TGCGCCAGCAGCCAACGAGGGGGGAACACTGAAGCTTTCTTT. This translates into CASSQRGGNTEAFF.

This clonotype was recorded at least ten times. J is TRBJ1-4 and V is TRBV7-2; a weak D match, TRBD1 (6 bases). V lost 5 bases and J 7 bases, leaving 11 bases between the germline ends. The CDR3 has 13 amino acids. Germline V gene data show CDR1 as SGHTA and CDR2 as FQGNSA. The CDR3 DNA reads as TGTGCCAGCAGCGAAGTGACAGGTGAAAAACTGTTTTTT. It yields the protein CASSEVTGEKLFF. The whole variable domain, filled in from reference TRBV7-2 and TRBJ1-4, reads GAGVSQSPSNKVTEKGKDVELRCDPISGHTALYWYRQSLGQGLEFLIYFQGNSAPDKSGLPSDRFSAERTGGSVSTLTIQRTQQEDSAVYLCASSEVTGEKLFFGSGTQLSVL.

There are a few counts of this clonotype. V usage is TRBV12-3 or TRBV12-4 and J usage is TRBJ2-1; no firm D call. Trimming took off 1 base at V and 7 bases at J, with 8 bases between the two ends. CDR3 size: 13 residues. CDR3 coding DNA: TGTGCCAGCAGTTTAGGTGCCCGAAATGAGCAGTTCTTC. It codes for CASSLGARNEQFF.

The genes are TRBV27 and TRBJ2-1; tentative D call: TRBD2 (6 bases). Trimming pared 0 bases from V and 7 bases from J, leaving 13 bases between. The CDR3 has 15 residues. CDR1 is MNHEY, CDR2 SMNVEV, per germline (reference sequence). The CDR3 protein is CASSLSGLAPNEQFF. The CDR3 region has the DNA TGTGCCAGCAGTTTATCGGGGCTAGCGCCTAATGAGCAGTTCTTC.

This clonotype was detected a few times. The chain uses TRBV6-1 and TRBJ2-3; 10 nucleotides line up with TRBD1. In germline, CDR1 is MNHNS, CDR2 SASEGT. V lost 1 base to trimming and J lost 4 bases; unmatched junction nucleotides: 2. The CDR3 loop spans 15 amino acids. The CDR3 DNA reads as TGTGCCAGCAGTGAAGTCGACAGGGGGCCAGATACGCAGTATTTT. It is translated as CASSEVDRGPDTQYF.

This clonotype was observed at least ten times. The V and J genes are TRBV7-9 and TRBJ2-5; 12 nucleotides agree with TRBD1. Germline-derived CDR1 and CDR2 are SEHNR and FQNEAQ (reference sequence). This CDR3 spans 14 amino acids. Trimming cost V 4 bases and J 6 bases; bases outside gene matches: 3. The CDR3 here is CASSSGQGAKTQYF. The DNA for the CDR3 is TGTGCCAGCAGCTCGGGACAGGGGGCGAAGACCCAGTACTTC.